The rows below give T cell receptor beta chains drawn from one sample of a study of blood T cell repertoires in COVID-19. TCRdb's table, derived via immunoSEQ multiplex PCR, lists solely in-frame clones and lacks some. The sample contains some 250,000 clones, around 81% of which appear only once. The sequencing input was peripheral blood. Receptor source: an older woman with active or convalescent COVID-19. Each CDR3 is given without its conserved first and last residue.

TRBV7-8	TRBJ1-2	ASSSVTGKVSFT
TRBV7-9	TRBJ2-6	ASSLSERQGARGANVLT
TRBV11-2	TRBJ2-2	ASSLALSGELF
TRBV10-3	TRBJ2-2	ASGTGLNTGELF
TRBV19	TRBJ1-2	ASSIDVPGLYGYT
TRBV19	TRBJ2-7	ATTPGTSIYEQY
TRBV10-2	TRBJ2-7	ASSEPGVSYEQY
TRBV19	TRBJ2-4	ASSDRASNIQY
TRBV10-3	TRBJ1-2	AISDPGDSYGYT
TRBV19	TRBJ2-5	ASSPGQGRQETQY
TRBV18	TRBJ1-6	ASSPRGDTNNSPLH
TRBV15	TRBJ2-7	ATARDRPYEQY
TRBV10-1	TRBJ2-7	ASRGTPTYEQY
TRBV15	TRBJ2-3	ATSREVARTDTQY
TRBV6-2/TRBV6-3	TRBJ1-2	ASSYRQGHGYGYT
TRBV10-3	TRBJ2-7	ATGGDSYEQY
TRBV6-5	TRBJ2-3	ASSSTTSGSTDTQY
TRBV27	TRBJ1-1	ASSRTGRDTEAF
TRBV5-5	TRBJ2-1	ASSPTTSYNEQF
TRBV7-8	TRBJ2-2	ASSLRGYTGELF
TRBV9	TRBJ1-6	ASSSRLSYNSPLH
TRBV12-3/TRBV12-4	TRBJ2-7	ASSGGSYEQY
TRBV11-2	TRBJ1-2	ASSFQPNTGIGYT
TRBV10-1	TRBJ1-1	ASSRDSLNTEAF
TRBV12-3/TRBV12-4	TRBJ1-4	ASSSRGKLF
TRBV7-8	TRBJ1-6	ASSLDRAGSPLH
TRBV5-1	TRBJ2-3	ASSLQQVYTDTQY
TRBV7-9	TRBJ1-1	ASSRLANEAF
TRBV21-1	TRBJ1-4	ASSGDRGSNEKLF
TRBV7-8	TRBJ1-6	ASSLAFGQDMDNSPLH
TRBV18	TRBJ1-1	ASSPQIRGDTEAF
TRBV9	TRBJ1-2	ASSVEQNPRGYT
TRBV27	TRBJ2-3	ASSLGGTSRFFEDTQY
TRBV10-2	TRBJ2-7	ASSESMTGGFHEQY
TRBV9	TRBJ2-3	ASSKTGSTDTQY
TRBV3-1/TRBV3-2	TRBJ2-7	ASSPRGVHSYEQY
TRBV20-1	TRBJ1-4	SASALYGPLGEKLF
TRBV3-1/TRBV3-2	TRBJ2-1	ASSQEGGQGGSNEQF
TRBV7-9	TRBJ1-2	ASSLGSTVYGYT
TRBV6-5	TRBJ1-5	ASSYRAGRGQPQH
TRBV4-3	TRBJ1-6	ASSQSGQRDSPLH
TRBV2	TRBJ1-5	ASSTDRGRSLAQH
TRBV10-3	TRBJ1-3	AIGEGSSGNTIY
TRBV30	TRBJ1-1	AWSEFTAGDEAF
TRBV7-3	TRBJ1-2	ASSLNAGEPYGYT
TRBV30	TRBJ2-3	AGRGGASGGATDTQY
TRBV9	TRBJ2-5	ASTLGGGSETQY
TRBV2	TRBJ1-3	ASSEMRSSGNTIY
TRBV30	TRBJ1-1	AWSVGHLNSEAF